These 19 T cell receptor beta chains came from one sample sequenced in a study of response to subunit inactivated influenza vaccine. TCRdb itself ran the RT-PCR reads through MiXCR, one entry per CDR3 protein. The repertoire consists of hundreds of thousands of distinct CDR3 sequences, with roughly 13% occurring once and the leading ten covering roughly 13%. Specimen: PBMCs from blood, collected around seven weeks after vaccination. The receptors stem from a man between 45 and 60 years old who received an inactivated influenza vaccine.

This clonotype turned up a few times. The J gene is TRBJ2-3, the V gene TRBV9; TRBD2 matches 9 bases. The CDR3 has 18 amino acids. Germline V gives CDR1 SGDLS, CDR2 YYNGEE. The V segment lost 0 bases and the J segment 2 bases; nucleotides outside the gene matches: 10. The DNA of the CDR3 is TGTGCCAGCAGCGTAGCGGTTTGGGCTAGCGGGGCCACAGATACGCAGTATTTT. It codes for CASSVAVWASGATDTQYF.

The rearrangement uses TRBV7-2 and TRBJ2-1, with TRBD2 matching 11 bases. V was clipped by 6 bases and J by 6 bases; unmatched bases: 10. Germline V gene lookup returns CDR1 SGHTA and CDR2 FQGNSA. The CDR3 totals 16 residues. The DNA for the CDR3 is TGTGCCAGCAGACAGACCGGGACTAGCGGACTCAATGAGCAGTTCTTC. Protein: CASRQTGTSGLNEQFF.

CDR3 residues: CASSQDPRLNSPLHF. The DNA for the CDR3 is TGCGCCAGCAGCCAAGATCCACGGTTAAATTCACCCCTCCACTTT. This chain links TRBV4-3 with TRBJ1-6; D remains ambiguous. This CDR3 region has 15 residues. The germline gives CDR1 LGHNA, CDR2 YSLEER. The V and J ends lost 0 bases and 7 bases respectively, with 10 bases between them.

This clonotype was found a few times. The chain recombines TRBV20-1 with TRBJ2-7; 7 bases align to TRBD2. Germline V gene data show CDR1 as DFQATT and CDR2 as SNEGSKA (reference sequence). The CDR3 totals 13 residues. With V trimmed by 7 bases and J by 6 bases, 12 bases remained unmatched. The CDR3 reads CSGYGAGVGEQYF. DNA for the CDR3: TGCAGTGGTTACGGTGCGGGAGTAGGCGAGCAGTACTTC.

This clonotype was seen repeatedly, ten times or more. This sequence joins TRBV12-3 or TRBV12-4 and TRBJ2-3, with D perhaps TRBD2 (5 bases). Trimming took off 7 bases at V and 2 bases at J, with 10 bases between the two ends. The CDR3 runs 13 residues. CDR3 protein: CASTTGDTDTQYF. DNA of the CDR3: TGTGCCAGCACCACCGGGGACACAGATACGCAGTATTTT.

CDR3 nucleotide sequence: TGTGCCATCAGTGGTGACGGCGAGGCAAACTCCTACGAGCAGTACTTC. Translating gives CAISGDGEANSYEQYF. The chain uses TRBV10-3 and TRBJ2-7; D not resolved. V was clipped by 4 bases and J by 0 bases, with 16 bases between them. Germline V lookup: CDR1 ENHRY, CDR2 SYGVKD. This CDR3 contains 16 residues.

This clonotype showed up just a few times. The rearrangement uses TRBV12-3 or TRBV12-4 and TRBJ2-7, with 9 bases lining up with TRBD1. Unmatched junction bases numbered 7, after V lost 4 bases and J lost 0 bases. The CDR3 extends over 16 amino acids. CDR3 sequence (DNA): TGTGCCAGCAGTTCTGCACCGGGACAGGGCTCCTACGAGCAGTACTTC. The encoded protein is CASSSAPGQGSYEQYF.

This chain links TRBV7-2 with TRBJ2-1, with D uncertain. The CDR3 has 16 residues. Between the trimmed V and J ends, which lost 4 bases and 0 bases, there was a span of 13 bases. CDR1 and CDR2 from the germline V gene are SGHTA and FQGNSA. The CDR3 sequence: CASSSRTASSYNEQFF. The DNA for the CDR3 is TGTGCCAGCAGCTCCCGGACCGCGAGCTCCTACAATGAGCAGTTCTTC.

This clonotype was counted a few times. The chain has TRBV20-1 and TRBJ1-2; 7 bases agree with TRBD1. This CDR3 spans 14 amino acids. Trimming took 5 bases from V and 4 from J; bases not matched to a gene: 10. Germline V gives CDR1 DFQATT, CDR2 SNEGSKA (reference sequence). The CDR3: CSASLDRAGYGYTF. For the CDR3, the DNA is TGCAGTGCTTCCCTCGACAGGGCCGGCTATGGCTACACCTTC.

V usage is TRBV7-9 and J usage is TRBJ2-3; D is perhaps TRBD1 (6 bases). Germline assignment: CDR1 SEHNR and CDR2 FQNEAQ (reference sequence). Trimming left V 5 bases short and J 2 bases short, with 17 bases between. This CDR3 is built from 16 residues. CDR3 sequence (DNA): TGTGCCAGCAGCCCCAACAGGGCCAGGGACACAGATACGCAGTATTTT. Its protein is CASSPNRARDTDTQYF.

This clonotype was recorded at least ten times. The chain employs TRBV20-1 and TRBJ2-6; 8 nucleotides agree with TRBD2. Germline assignment: CDR1 DFQATT and CDR2 SNEGSKA (reference sequence). Unmatched junction bases numbered 3, after V lost 0 bases and J lost 2 bases. The CDR3 spans 16 residues. The CDR3 region is CSARDWRGAGANVLTF. CDR3 coding DNA: TGCAGTGCTAGAGATTGGCGGGGGGCTGGGGCCAACGTCCTGACTTTC.

This clonotype was seen ten or more times. V usage is TRBV4-1 and J usage is TRBJ1-5; TRBD1 might be the D (5 bases). V lost 3 bases and J lost 3, with 21 bases in between. The CDR3 is 18 amino acids. Germline lookup yields CDR1 MGHRA and CDR2 YSYEKL. The CDR3 bases are TGCGCCAGCAGCCACGATCTGAGAAAGGGACGGGACAATCAGCCCCAGCATTTT. Its translation: CASSHDLRKGRDNQPQHF.

This chain uses TRBV7-9 with TRBJ1-1, with D hard to call. This CDR3 has 14 residues. V was pared by 4 bases and J by 5 bases, with 14 bases between. The germline gives CDR1 SEHNR, CDR2 FQNEAQ (reference sequence). The CDR3 nucleotides read TGTGCCAGCAGCTCCAGACGGGGAGGGACTGAAGCTTTCTTT. It specifies CASSSRRGGTEAFF. Filled out from reference TRBV7-9 and TRBJ1-1, the complete variable domain reads DTGVSQNPRHKITKRGQNVTFRCDPISEHNRLYWYRQTLGQGPEFLTYFQNEAQLEKSRLLSDRFSAERPKGSFSTLEIQRTEQGDSAMYLCASSSRRGGTEAFFGQGTRLTVV.

This rearrangement joins TRBV12-3 or TRBV12-4 to TRBJ2-2, with 7 bases matching TRBD2. The CDR3 length is 15 residues. The V gene end was trimmed by 6 bases and the J gene end by 0 bases; junction bases not matched to a gene: 4. The CDR3 sequence: CASRGLPTNTGELFF. The CDR3 DNA reads as TGTGCCAGCAGGGGACTACCGACGAACACCGGGGAGCTGTTTTTT.

This clonotype was picked up many times. The V gene is TRBV29-1, the J gene TRBJ2-5; TRBD2 is a possible D gene (5 bases). The CDR3 length is 12 residues. Deletions cut 7 bases from V and 0 bases from J, with 9 bases between. Germline V lookup: CDR1 SQVTM, CDR2 ANQGSEA. The CDR3 nucleotides read TGCAGCGCGCAGCGGTACCAAGAGACCCAGTACTTC. This gives the protein CSAQRYQETQYF.

This clonotype was counted once. The chain carries TRBV2 and TRBJ1-2; no clear D gene. The germline V gene encodes CDR1 SNHLY and CDR2 FYNNEI. The CDR3 extends over 14 amino acids. V lost 6 bases to trimming and J lost 2 bases, with 13 bases between them. For the CDR3, the DNA is TGTGCCAGCAGGTCCGGGCCTAAAAACTATGGCTACACCTTC. This translates into CASRSGPKNYGYTF.

The chain employs TRBV7-6 and TRBJ2-1; TRBD2 matches 8 bases. Per the germline V gene, CDR1 is SGHVS and CDR2 is FNYEAQ. This CDR3 is 16 amino acids long. Trimming at V came to 5 bases and at J to 7 bases, leaving 13 bases not matched to a gene. The CDR3 sequence is CASSPGFARGVNEQFF. The CDR3 region has the DNA TGTGCCAGCAGCCCAGGCTTCGCGCGGGGGGTTAATGAGCAGTTCTTC.

The V call is TRBV5-5, the J call TRBJ2-7, with 14 bases fitting TRBD2. From germline, CDR1 is SGHKS and CDR2 YYEKEE (reference sequence). This CDR3 has 16 amino acids. V lost 0 bases to trimming and J lost 10 bases; unmatched junction nucleotides: 9. The CDR3 nucleotides are TGTGCCAGCAGCTTGGCGGATAGGACTAGCGGGAGGAAACAGTACTTC. This codes for CASSLADRTSGRKQYF.

This clonotype appeared a few times. The genes are TRBV11-3 and TRBJ2-5, with D perhaps TRBD1 or TRBD2 (6 bases each). The germline CDR1 and CDR2 sequences are SGHNT and YENEEA. This CDR3 has 15 amino acids. V shed 3 bases and J shed 5 bases, with 16 bases lying between them. The CDR3, as DNA: TGTGCCAGCAGCTTGCGGGACAACCGTCCGGAGACCCAGTACTTC. It encodes CASSLRDNRPETQYF.